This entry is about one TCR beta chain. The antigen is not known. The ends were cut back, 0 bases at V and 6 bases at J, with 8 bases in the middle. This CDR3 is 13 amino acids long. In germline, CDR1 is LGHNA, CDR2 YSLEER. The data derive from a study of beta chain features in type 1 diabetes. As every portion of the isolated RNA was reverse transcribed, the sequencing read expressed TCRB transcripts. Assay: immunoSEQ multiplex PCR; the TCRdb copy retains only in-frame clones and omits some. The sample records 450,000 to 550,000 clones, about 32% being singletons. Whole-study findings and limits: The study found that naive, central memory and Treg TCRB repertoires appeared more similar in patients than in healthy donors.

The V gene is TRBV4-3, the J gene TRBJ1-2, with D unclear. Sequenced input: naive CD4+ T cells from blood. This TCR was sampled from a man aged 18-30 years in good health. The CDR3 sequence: CASSQDPHNGYTF. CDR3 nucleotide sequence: TGCGCCAGCAGCCAAGATCCTCATAATGGCTACACCTTC.